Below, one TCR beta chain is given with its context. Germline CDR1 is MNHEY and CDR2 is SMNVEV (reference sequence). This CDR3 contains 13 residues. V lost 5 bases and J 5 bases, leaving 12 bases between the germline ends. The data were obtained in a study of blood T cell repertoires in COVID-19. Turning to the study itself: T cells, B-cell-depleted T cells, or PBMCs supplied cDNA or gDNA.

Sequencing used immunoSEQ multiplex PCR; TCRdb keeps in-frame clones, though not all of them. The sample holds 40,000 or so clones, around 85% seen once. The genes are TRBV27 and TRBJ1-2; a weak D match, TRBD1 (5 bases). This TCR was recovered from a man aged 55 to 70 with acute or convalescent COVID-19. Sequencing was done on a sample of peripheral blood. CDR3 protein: CASSPTGLYGYTF. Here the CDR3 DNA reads TGTGCCAGCAGTCCTACAGGTTTATATGGCTACACCTTC.